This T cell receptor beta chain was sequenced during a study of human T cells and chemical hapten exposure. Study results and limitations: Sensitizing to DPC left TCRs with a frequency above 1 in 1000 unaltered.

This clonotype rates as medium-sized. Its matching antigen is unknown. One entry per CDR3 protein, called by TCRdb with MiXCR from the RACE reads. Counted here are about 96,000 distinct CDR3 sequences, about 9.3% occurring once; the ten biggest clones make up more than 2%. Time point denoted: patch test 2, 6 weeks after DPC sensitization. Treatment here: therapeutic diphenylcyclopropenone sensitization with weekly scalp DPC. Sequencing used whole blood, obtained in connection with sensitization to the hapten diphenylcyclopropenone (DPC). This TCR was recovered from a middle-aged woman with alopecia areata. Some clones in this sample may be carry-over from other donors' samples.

The CDR3 reads CASSDGTGGADTQYF. CDR3 coding DNA: TGTGCCAGCAGTGACGGGACAGGGGGCGCAGATACGCAGTATTTT. The chain combines TRBV6-4 with TRBJ2-3, with 12 nucleotides matching TRBD1. Germline-derived CDR1 and CDR2 are MRHNA and SNTAGT. The CDR3 runs 15 residues. J was trimmed by 4 bases and V by 2 bases; bases with no gene match: 1.